The 18 T cell receptor beta chains listed next were all sequenced from one sample in a study of CD8+ T cells in alopecia areata. It was cDNA, reverse transcribed from extracted RNA, that served as the sequencing template. Profiling relied on immunoSEQ multiplex PCR, and the TCRdb table lists in-frame clones only, not all of them. Of roughly 120,000 clones in the sample, less than 80% were seen once. The specimen was CD4+ T cells sorted from blood. The receptors originated from a human donor in good health.

The V call is TRBV9, the J call TRBJ1-1; no firm D call. The V and J ends lost 3 bases and 4 bases respectively, with 13 bases between them. Germline V lookup: CDR1 SGDLS, CDR2 YYNGEE. CDR3 length equals 14 residues. The DNA of the CDR3 is TGTGCCAGCAGCGCTACCGGGGTGGGCACTGAAGCTTTCTTT. Encoded protein: CASSATGVGTEAFF.

Only a few counts were recorded for this clone. The chain carries TRBV7-8 and TRBJ1-6; D uncertain. The CDR3 covers 13 residues. CDR1 is SGHVS, CDR2 FQNEAQ, per germline. With 5 bases removed from V and 6 bases from J, the gap between germline ends came to 8 bases. The CDR3 DNA is TGTGCCAGCAGCCGAACAAGTAATTCACCCCTCCACTTT. It codes for CASSRTSNSPLHF.

This rearrangement joins TRBV30 to TRBJ1-2, with 9 bases that match TRBD1. Germline CDR1 GTSNPN, CDR2 SVGIG (reference sequence). Losses at the gene ends were 5 bases for V and 9 bases for J; bases not matched to a gene: 4. This CDR3 comprises 11 residues. CDR3 sequence reads: CAWGTGISYTF. In DNA form, the CDR3 reads TGTGCCTGGGGGACAGGGATAAGCTACACCTTC. Filled out from reference TRBV30 and TRBJ1-2, the complete variable domain reads SQTIHQWPATLVQPVGSPLSLECTVEGTSNPNLYWYRQAAGRGLQLLFYSVGIGQISSEVPQNLSASRPQDRQFILSSKKLLLSDSGFYLCAWGTGISYTFGSGTRLTVV.

This clone has a handful of counts. This chain links TRBV7-8 with TRBJ1-2; tentatively, D is TRBD1 (5 bases). V was cut by 0 bases and J by 5 bases, with 10 bases left in between. Germline V CDR1 and CDR2: SGHVS, FQNEAQ. This CDR3 contains 14 residues. CDR3 residues: CASSLAGGSYGYTF. The CDR3, as DNA: TGTGCCAGCAGCTTAGCGGGGGGGTCGTATGGCTACACCTTC.

This clone was counted only a few times. V usage is TRBV2 and J usage is TRBJ1-4; D remains ambiguous. The CDR3 has 14 amino acids. The ends were cut back, 6 bases at V and 0 bases at J, with 8 bases in the middle. Looked up from germline, CDR1 is SNHLY and CDR2 is FYNNEI. DNA for the CDR3: TGTGCCAGCAGGAACACCGCAACTAATGAAAAACTGTTTTTT. Its protein product is CASRNTATNEKLFF.

The sample holds one count of this clone. The V call is TRBV27, the J call TRBJ1-2; 7 bases agree with TRBD1. The CDR3 loop spans 13 amino acids. The germline gives CDR1 MNHEY, CDR2 SMNVEV (reference sequence). The junction had 5 bases not matched to a gene; V was cut back by 6 bases and J by 4 bases. The CDR3 sequence: CASSLTGAYGYTF. DNA for the CDR3: TGTGCCAGCAGCCTAACAGGGGCCTATGGCTACACCTTC.

The chain recombines TRBV29-1 with TRBJ2-1, with D unclear. Trimming removed 6 bases from V and 7 bases from J, with 19 bases in between. CDR1 and CDR2 from the germline V gene are SQVTM and ANQGSEA. CDR3 length: 14 amino acids. The CDR3 DNA is TGCAGCGTCCTGGCGGTGGAATTGGGGAATGAGCAGTTCTTC. Its protein is CSVLAVELGNEQFF.

DNA of the CDR3: TGTGCCAGCTCACCAACTAGCGACTGGCAAGAGACCCAGTACTTC. Its translation: CASSPTSDWQETQYF. This sequence joins TRBV18 and TRBJ2-5; 7 bases map to TRBD2. Unmatched junction bases numbered 5, after V lost 2 bases and J lost 2 bases. CDR1 is KGHSH, CDR2 LQKENI, per germline. The CDR3 sequence is 15 residues long. Together with reference TRBV18 and TRBJ2-5, the CDR3 gives the full variable domain: NAGVMQNPRHLVRRRGQEARLRCSPMKGHSHVYWYRQLPEEGLKFMVYLQKENIIDESGMPKERFSAEFPKEGPSILRIQQVVRGDSAAYFCASSPTSDWQETQYFGPGTRLLVL.

V and J are TRBV30 and TRBJ1-6; D remains ambiguous. V was clipped by 2 bases and J by 0 bases, with 11 bases between them. This CDR3 spans 16 amino acids. Germline V gives CDR1 GTSNPN, CDR2 SVGIG (reference sequence). The CDR3 loop is CAWSKGSSSYNSPLHF. The CDR3 DNA reads as TGTGCCTGGAGTAAGGGCTCGAGCTCCTATAATTCACCCCTCCACTTT.

This clone was observed a few times. Here the CDR3 reads CASSQSTSGGSYEQYF. The CDR3 DNA is TGTGCCAGCAGCCAGAGCACTAGCGGGGGATCCTACGAGCAGTACTTC. The chain carries TRBV4-2 and TRBJ2-7, with 11 bases that match TRBD2. Germline CDR1 is LGHNA and CDR2 is YNFKEQ. V shed 3 bases and J 1 base; nucleotides not matched to a gene: 5. This CDR3 comprises 16 residues.

A few counts support this clone. The chain employs TRBV11-2 and TRBJ1-3; TRBD1 aligns across 7 bases. J was trimmed by 0 bases and V by 5 bases; bases with no gene match: 7. Germline CDR1 is SGHAT and CDR2 is FQNNGV. The CDR3 contains 16 residues. The CDR3 region is CASSPGTADSGNTIYF. Here the CDR3 DNA reads TGTGCCAGCAGCCCCGGGACAGCCGACTCTGGAAACACCATATATTTT.

The rearrangement links TRBV10-3 to TRBJ2-2; the match to TRBD1 covers 7 bases. After removal of 2 bases from V and 0 bases from J, the junction contained 3 bases not matched to a gene. CDR3 length: 16 amino acids. From germline, CDR1 is ENHRY and CDR2 SYGVKD. DNA of the CDR3: TGTGCCATCAGTGAGACCGGGACAGCGAACACCGGGGAGCTGTTTTTT. It is translated as CAISETGTANTGELFF.

The chain combines TRBV11-2 with TRBJ2-1, with 10 nucleotides matching TRBD1. The V gene's germline CDR1 is SGHAT and CDR2 FQNNGV. This CDR3 spans 13 amino acids. The V and J ends lost 7 bases and 7 bases, in that order; junction bases with no gene match: 4. CDR3 sequence: CASTLDRGNEQFF. The CDR3 DNA follows: TGTGCCAGCACCTTGGACAGGGGGAATGAGCAGTTCTTC.

This clone has more than one count but fewer than ten. This specimen includes other DNA sequences encoding the same CDR3. The chain is built from TRBV5-1 and TRBJ2-5; D remains ambiguous. The CDR3 runs 11 residues. V lost 0 bases and J 3 bases, leaving 0 bases between the germline ends. CDR1 SGHRS and CDR2 YFSETQ come from the germline V gene. The CDR3 nucleotides read TGCGCCAGCAGCTTGGAAGAGACCCAGTACTTC. Translated, it gives CASSLEETQYF.

The V and J genes are TRBV9 and TRBJ1-6; D uncertain. V was trimmed by 4 bases and J by 9 bases, leaving 11 bases between them. The CDR3 extends over 13 amino acids. Germline V lookup: CDR1 SGDLS, CDR2 YYNGEE. The CDR3 protein is CASSPGPASPLHF. The CDR3 DNA reads TGTGCCAGCAGCCCCGGGCCTGCTTCACCCCTCCACTTT.

CDR3 DNA: TGCAGCGTTCTGACAGATACGCAGTATTTT. It is translated as CSVLTDTQYF. The rearrangement uses TRBV29-1 and TRBJ2-3; unclear D gene. V gave up 5 bases and J gave up 3 bases, with 3 bases separating them. Germline lookup yields CDR1 SQVTM and CDR2 ANQGSEA. CDR3 length equals 10 residues.

This chain links TRBV15 with TRBJ1-5; D gene ambiguous. V lost 5 bases and J 5 bases, leaving 13 bases between the germline ends. Germline values: CDR1 LNHNV, CDR2 YYDKDF (reference sequence). CDR3 length: 14 residues. The DNA for the CDR3 is TGTGCCACCAGCGTGGTTGCTTCGGATCAGCCCCAGCATTTT. It specifies CATSVVASDQPQHF. Based on the CDR3 plus reference TRBV15 and TRBJ1-5, the full variable domain is DAMVIQNPRYQVTQFGKPVTLSCSQTLNHNVMYWYQQKSSQAPKLLFHYYDKDFNNEADTPDNFQSRRPNTSFCFLDIRSPGLGDTAMYLCATSVVASDQPQHFGDGTRLSIL.

This sequence joins TRBV27 and TRBJ1-6, with D possibly TRBD1 on 6 matching bases. Trimming took off 4 bases at V and 5 bases at J, with 12 bases between the two ends. The CDR3 loop spans 15 amino acids. CDR1 MNHEY and CDR2 SMNVEV come from the germline V gene (reference sequence). The CDR3 here is CASSSWDTNNSPLHF. As DNA, the CDR3 is TGTGCCAGCAGTTCTTGGGACACCAATAATTCACCCCTCCACTTT.